The clone carrying this TCR beta chain was picked up a small number of times. TCRdb analysed the 5' RACE reads with MiXCR anew, one entry per CDR3 protein. This table holds roughly 180,000 distinct CDR3 sequences, about 18% found once. This entry belongs to a study of T-cell memory formation after mild COVID-19. The source of this sequence is a man between 18 and 35 years old who had mild COVID-19 (a few samples of this study predate the infection). Cell type and time point are not known. Sequences were obtained from PBMCs or a T cell subset sorted from them (not recorded which).

CDR3 residues: CASSMGTPMNTEAFF. The CDR3 coding sequence is TGTGCCAGTAGTATGGGAACGCCGATGAACACTGAAGCTTTCTTT. The V call is TRBV19, the J call TRBJ1-1; D is undetermined. V shed 3 bases and J shed 0 bases, with 11 bases lying between them. From germline, CDR1 is LNHDA and CDR2 SQIVND (reference sequence). The CDR3 extends over 15 amino acids.